This T cell receptor beta chain was recovered during a study of radiotherapy plus CTLA-4 blockade in lung cancer (dated by TCRdb to 2017 to 2018). About the full investigation: Among enrolled patients, about 17% had an objective response and 25% to 35% reached disease control.

V lost 4 bases and J lost 4 bases; the stretch between them is 13 bases long. Taken from the germline V gene (reference sequence), the CDR1 and CDR2 loops are LNHDA and SQIVND. From the cysteine through the phenylalanine, the CDR3 covers 15 amino acids. Only the CDR3 part of the read is kept: 45 bases, read in frame from the first base. The study evaluated CTLA-4 blockade (ipilimumab) given together with focal radiation therapy in patients who had chemo-refractory metastatic non-small-cell lung cancer. This clone was seen only a few times. Its specific antigen is unknown. No qualities accompany the bases; no much larger clone lies one base away. The library came from the immunoSEQ multiplex PCR assay. TCRdb mirrors the immuneACCESS table, restricted to in-frame sequences. Some clones are absent from its copies; in checked studies, under half trace to an unresolved V gene, and the reason for the others is unknown. For this sample the table gives about 45,000 clones, of which approximately 67% were detected only once. 23% of the sample is held by the ten biggest clonotypes.

The paper as a whole reports these results and caveats: After treatment with radiotherapy and ipilimumab, TCR clones that originated in tumors expanded in peripheral blood. Increased serum interferon-beta after radiation, together with early dynamic changes in blood T cell clones, were reported to be the strongest predictors of response.

This TCR was sampled from a human donor with non-small cell lung cancer who had a partial response to radiotherapy plus ipilimumab. Material: peripheral blood, obtained from a patient treated with radiotherapy plus ipilimumab. Recombination joined TRBV19 with TRBJ2-2; the D gene assignment is ambiguous. The CDR3 reads as follows: CASSRLSVSTGELFF. The sequenced DNA is TGTGCCAGTAGTAGGTTATCCGTCAGCACCGGGGAGCTGTTTTTT.